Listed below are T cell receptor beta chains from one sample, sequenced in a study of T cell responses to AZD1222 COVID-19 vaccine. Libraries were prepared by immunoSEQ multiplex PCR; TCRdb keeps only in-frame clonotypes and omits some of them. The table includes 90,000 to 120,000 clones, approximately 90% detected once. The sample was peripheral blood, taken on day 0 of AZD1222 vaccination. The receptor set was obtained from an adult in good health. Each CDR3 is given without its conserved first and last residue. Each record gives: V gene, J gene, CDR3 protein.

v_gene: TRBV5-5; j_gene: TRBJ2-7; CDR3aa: ASSWAGTGSYEQY
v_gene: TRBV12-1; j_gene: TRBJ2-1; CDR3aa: ASSPRTSGGESYNEQF
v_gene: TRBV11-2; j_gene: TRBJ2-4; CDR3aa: ASSLTTAGLQNIQY
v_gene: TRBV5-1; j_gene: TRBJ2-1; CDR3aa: ASSLDVINEQF
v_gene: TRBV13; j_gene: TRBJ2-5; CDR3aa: ASSLGLRGTQY
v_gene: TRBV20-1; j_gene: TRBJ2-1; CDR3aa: SAPWTNEQF
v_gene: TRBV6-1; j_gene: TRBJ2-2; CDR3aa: ASSEARSNTGELF
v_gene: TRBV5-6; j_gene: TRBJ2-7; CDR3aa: ASSQGLYEQY
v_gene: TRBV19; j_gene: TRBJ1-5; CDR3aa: ATLTGGAGQPQH
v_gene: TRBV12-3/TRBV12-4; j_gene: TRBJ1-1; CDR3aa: ASSRQVNTEAF
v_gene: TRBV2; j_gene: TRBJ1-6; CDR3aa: ASSSPGGGDNSPLH
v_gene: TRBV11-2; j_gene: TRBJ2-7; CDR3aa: ASSPGLTGSDEQY
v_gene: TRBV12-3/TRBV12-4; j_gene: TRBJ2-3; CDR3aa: ASSPPGTDTQY
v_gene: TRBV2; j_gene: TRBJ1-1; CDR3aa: ASSYPEAF
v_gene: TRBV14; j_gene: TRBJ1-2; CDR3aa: ASSQAGDRIYGYT
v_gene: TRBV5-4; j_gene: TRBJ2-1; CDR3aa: ASSLRTGTTTYNEQF
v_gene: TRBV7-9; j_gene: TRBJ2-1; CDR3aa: ASSRGGQGGNNEQF